Presented here are 29 T cell receptor beta chains from one specimen sequenced in a study of graft-versus-host responses after intestinal transplantation. The data were produced by immunoSEQ multiplex PCR, yet TCRdb's version contains in-frame clones alone and is incomplete. The sample holds tens of thousands of clones; 80% to 95% are singletons and the top ten take around 6.7%. Specimen: bone marrow, collected almost 750 days after intestinal transplantation. The receptors were sampled from a human patient who received an intestinal transplant, so some T cells may come from the graft donor.

This clone was counted between two and nine times. The CDR3 coding sequence is TGTGCCAGCAGCTTGGCGCCCCTGGGGGACTATGGCTACACCTTC. Residues: CASSLAPLGDYGYTF. The chain links TRBV5-5 to TRBJ1-2; perhaps TRBD1 as D (5 bases). V was pared by 0 bases and J by 3 bases, with 12 bases between. CDR3 length: 15 amino acids. The germline CDR1 and CDR2 sequences are SGHKS and YYEKEE (reference sequence).

This clone was seen a single time. The J gene is TRBJ1-1, the V gene TRBV30, with TRBD1 matching 7 bases. After removal of 2 bases from V and 7 bases from J, the junction contained 4 bases not matched to a gene. The V gene's germline CDR1 is GTSNPN and CDR2 SVGIG (reference sequence). The CDR3 runs to 12 residues. The CDR3 is CAWSNRDSEAFF. CDR3 DNA: TGTGCCTGGAGTAACCGGGACAGTGAAGCTTTCTTT.

CDR3 protein: CSPLAGSSYNEQFF. For the CDR3, the DNA is TGCAGTCCCTTAGCGGGATCATCCTACAATGAGCAGTTCTTC. This chain joins TRBV29-1 and TRBJ2-1; TRBD2 matches 8 bases. The CDR3 sequence is 14 residues long. Germline V gives CDR1 SQVTM, CDR2 ANQGSEA.

V gene TRBV9 combines with J gene TRBJ2-1, with a tentative D call TRBD2 (7 bases). Between the trimmed V and J ends, which lost 0 bases and 4 bases, there was a span of 14 bases. Germline assignment: CDR1 SGDLS and CDR2 YYNGEE. The CDR3 loop spans 16 amino acids. In DNA form, the CDR3 reads TGTGCCAGCAGCGTAGGGGGACAAGCGGGATACAATGAGCAGTTCTTC. It specifies CASSVGGQAGYNEQFF.

V is TRBV7-3 and J is TRBJ2-1; TRBD2 matches 9 bases. V dropped 5 bases and J dropped 9; count of bases not matched to a gene: 20. Germline V gene data show CDR1 as SGHTA and CDR2 as FQGTGA. The CDR3 is 18 residues long. CDR3 loop: CASSLRGRGYSGRVEQFF. CDR3 coding DNA: TGTGCCAGCAGCCTAAGGGGTCGGGGGTATAGCGGGAGAGTTGAGCAGTTCTTC.

This sequence joins TRBV5-6 and TRBJ2-5, with D possibly TRBD2 on 6 matching bases. The CDR3 has 17 residues. From germline, CDR1 is SGHDT and CDR2 YYEEEE. V was trimmed by 5 bases and J by 6 bases, leaving 26 bases between them. CDR3 protein: CASRMMTGTLMLKTQYF. CDR3 in DNA: TGTGCCAGCAGGATGATGACCGGGACTCTTATGTTGAAGACCCAGTACTTC. Full variable domain (rest looked up from reference TRBV5-6 and TRBJ2-5): DAGVTQSPTHLIKTRGQQVTLRCSPKSGHDTVSWYQQALGQGPQFIFQYYEEEERQRGNFPDRFSGHQFPNYSSELNVNALLLGDSALYLCASRMMTGTLMLKTQYFGPGTRLLVL.

V is TRBV19 and J is TRBJ1-5; 7 nucleotides line up with TRBD1. CDR3 length: 15 residues. Germline V gives CDR1 LNHDA, CDR2 SQIVND (reference sequence). V lost 5 bases to trimming and J lost 6 bases; unmatched junction nucleotides: 10. CDR3 nucleotides: TGTGCCAGTAGTTCCGTAGGGGGCGCGGGTCAGCCCCAGCATTTT. Translation: CASSSVGGAGQPQHF.

This chain connects TRBV2 to TRBJ1-5; D uncertain. CDR3 size: 14 residues. Trimming left V 3 bases short and J 3 bases short, with 9 bases between. Germline values: CDR1 SNHLY, CDR2 FYNNEI. This chain's CDR3 is CASSDFEDNQPQHF. DNA for the CDR3: TGTGCCAGCAGTGACTTCGAGGACAATCAGCCCCAGCATTTT.

The rearrangement joins TRBV11-2 to TRBJ1-2, with D uncertain. In germline, CDR1 is SGHAT, CDR2 FQNNGV. The CDR3 sequence is 12 residues long. The V gene lost 0 bases and the J gene lost 6 bases, with 5 bases spanning the gap. The chain's CDR3 is CASSLDRNGYTF. In DNA, the CDR3 is TGTGCCAGCAGCTTAGACAGGAATGGCTACACCTTC.

The chain is built from TRBV6-6 and TRBJ1-2; D is perhaps TRBD1 (6 bases). V gave up 6 bases and J gave up 6 bases, with 11 bases separating them. Per the germline V gene, CDR1 is MNHNY and CDR2 is SVGAGI (reference sequence). The CDR3 covers 12 residues. Here the CDR3 DNA reads TGTGCCAGCAGCCCCAGGGGAGATGGCTACACCTTC. It specifies CASSPRGDGYTF.

This chain connects TRBV19 to TRBJ2-2, with D unresolved. From germline, CDR1 is LNHDA and CDR2 SQIVND (reference sequence). V lost 5 bases and J 7 bases, leaving 8 bases between the germline ends. The CDR3 runs to 12 residues. For the CDR3, the DNA is TGTGCCAGTAGTCTTTCAGGCGGGGAGCTGTTTTTT. As protein: CASSLSGGELFF.

As regards this clone: An end of the junction differs from the germline gene, which may be a read error. The chain couples TRBV7-3 to TRBJ2-1, with D perhaps TRBD2 (6 bases). CDR1 is SGHTA and CDR2 is FQGTGA in the germline V gene. The CDR3 is 13 residues long. CDR3 coding DNA: TGTGCCAACAGCGTAGCGGATAACAATGAGCAGTTCTTC. Its translation: CANSVADNNEQFF.

The chain couples TRBV2 to TRBJ1-5, with unresolved D. Trimming took 4 bases from V and 7 from J, leaving 14 bases between them. The germline gives CDR1 SNHLY, CDR2 FYNNEI. The CDR3 has 14 residues. CDR3 nucleotide sequence: TGTGCCAGCAGTGCCCTGGACCCACGGCAGCCCCAGCATTTT. Its protein is CASSALDPRQPQHF.

This rearrangement joins TRBV28 to TRBJ2-3; 9 positions match TRBD2. Trimming removed 4 bases from V and 1 base from J; junction bases left unmatched: 6. The CDR3 contains 16 residues. CDR1 and CDR2 (germline): MDHEN, SYDVKM. The CDR3 coding sequence is TGTGCCAGCAGTTCCGCCCGGACTAGCGGCACAGATACGCAGTATTTT. Protein product: CASSSARTSGTDTQYF.

The chain employs TRBV30 and TRBJ2-1; TRBD2 aligns across 13 bases. Germline trimming cut 2 bases from V and 4 bases from J; bases unmatched to any gene: 5. Germline lookup yields CDR1 GTSNPN and CDR2 SVGIG (reference sequence). This CDR3 has 16 residues. DNA of the CDR3: TGTGCCTGGAGTAGAGGGACTAGCGGGACATACAATGAGCAGTTCTTC. As protein: CAWSRGTSGTYNEQFF.

CDR3 amino acids: CAIIKGARGYTF. Written as DNA, the CDR3 is TGCGCCATCATCAAGGGGGCGCGGGGCTACACCTTC. The V and J genes are TRBV5-1 and TRBJ1-2; 7 nucleotides agree with TRBD1. The V and J ends lost 9 bases and 8 bases, in that order; junction bases with no gene match: 10. This CDR3 region has 12 residues. Germline V lookup: CDR1 SGHRS, CDR2 YFSETQ.

This CDR3 is CASSDTSPHSYEQYF. DNA for the CDR3: TGTGCCAGCAGTGATACTAGTCCCCACTCCTACGAGCAGTACTTC. The gene calls are TRBV2 and TRBJ2-5, with D perhaps TRBD2 (5 bases). The DNA end is more similar to TRBJ2-7, so the J call may be wrong. CDR3 length: 15 residues. Germline values: CDR1 SNHLY, CDR2 FYNNEI.

This clone appeared a single time. The chain combines TRBV11-3 with TRBJ1-5; 7 positions match TRBD1. The J segment lost 4 bases and the V segment lost 0 bases, leaving 12 bases of the junction unmatched. Germline lookup yields CDR1 SGHNT and CDR2 YENEEA. The CDR3 runs to 18 residues. The CDR3 here is CASSLDRQGWTANQPQHF. CDR3 DNA: TGTGCCAGCAGCTTAGACAGACAGGGTTGGACGGCAAATCAGCCCCAGCATTTT.

This chain joins TRBV13 and TRBJ2-3, with D perhaps given as TRBD1 or TRBD2 (5 bases each). V was clipped by 6 bases and J by 0 bases, with 16 bases between them. The germline CDR1 and CDR2 sequences are PRHDT and FYEKMQ (reference sequence). This CDR3 contains 16 residues. The CDR3 region has the DNA TGTGCCAGCAGTTATAGTCCGGGGACCAGCACAGATACGCAGTATTTT. Protein product: CASSYSPGTSTDTQYF.

This clone has only a few counts. This chain links TRBV21-1 with TRBJ2-7; the table names TRBD1, a call not compared with the DNA. TRBV21-1 is assigned pseudogene status. This CDR3 is built from 15 residues. The CDR3 loop reads CASSKRRQGTYEQYF. The CDR3 DNA follows: TGTGCCAGCAGCAAACGCCGACAGGGGACCTACGAGCAGTACTTC.

The V gene is TRBV6-5, the J gene TRBJ1-2, with 8 bases lining up with TRBD1. The CDR3 consists of 15 residues. The V gene's germline CDR1 is MNHEY and CDR2 SVGAGI. The V and J ends lost 5 bases and 4 bases, in that order; junction bases with no gene match: 9. CDR3 sequence reads: CASSTWTGNTYGYTF. The CDR3 coding sequence is TGTGCCAGCAGTACATGGACAGGGAACACCTATGGCTACACCTTC.

The chain is built from TRBV11-1 and TRBJ1-1, with 7 bases lining up with TRBD1. The trim removed 2 bases at V and 4 bases at J, leaving 7 bases unmatched. CDR1 SGHAT and CDR2 FQDESV come from the germline V gene (reference sequence). The CDR3 is made up of 15 amino acids. CDR3 nucleotides: TGTGCCAGCAGCTTACAAGGGGGCGCGGGCACTGAAGCTTTCTTT. Residues: CASSLQGGAGTEAFF.

The chain joins TRBV6-6 to TRBJ1-1; 7 nucleotides line up with TRBD1. The CDR3 totals 12 residues. J was trimmed by 7 bases and V by 6 bases; bases with no gene match: 5. CDR1 and CDR2 (germline): MNHNY, SVGAGI (reference sequence). This CDR3 reads CASRPQGSEAFF. CDR3 nucleotides: TGTGCCAGCAGACCACAGGGGAGTGAAGCTTTCTTT.

As regards this clone: Other nucleotide sequences in the sample specify the same CDR3. The chain joins TRBV2 to TRBJ2-5, with TRBD2 matching over 9 bases. V gave up 4 bases and J gave up 0 bases; unmatched junction bases: 3. The CDR3 is made up of 15 amino acids. Germline values: CDR1 SNHLY, CDR2 FYNNEI. The DNA for the CDR3 is TGTGCCAGCAGTGCGCTAGCGGGAAACCAAGAGACCCAGTACTTC. As protein: CASSALAGNQETQYF.

The CDR3 loop is CSVSLTGRRVGELFF. CDR3 sequence (DNA): TGCAGCGTATCCTTGACGGGCAGGAGGGTCGGGGAGCTGTTTTTT. The chain has TRBV29-1 and TRBJ2-2, with D maybe TRBD2 (6 bases). The V and J ends lost 6 bases and 7 bases respectively, with 21 bases between them. The CDR3 is made up of 15 amino acids. CDR1 is SQVTM and CDR2 is ANQGSEA in the germline V gene.

V usage is TRBV9 and J usage is TRBJ2-3, with 9 bases lining up with TRBD2. V trimming: 3 bases; J trimming: 0 bases; junction bases outside the gene matches: 5. This CDR3 has 16 amino acids. CDR1 is SGDLS, CDR2 YYNGEE, per germline. This CDR3 is CASSAGLATSTDTQYF. CDR3 nucleotides: TGTGCCAGCAGCGCAGGACTAGCGACTAGCACAGATACGCAGTATTTT.

The genes are TRBV25-1 and TRBJ1-2; TRBD1 might be the D (6 bases). Germline V gene sequence: CDR1 MGHDK, CDR2 SYGVNS. Deletions cut 5 bases from V and 8 bases from J, with 21 bases between. The CDR3 covers 15 residues. In DNA form, the CDR3 reads TGTGCCAGCAGTTCAAACGCAGGGGATCCTCAGGGCTACACCTTC. This codes for CASSSNAGDPQGYTF.

The chain links TRBV5-1 to TRBJ1-6, with no clear D. The germline V and J ends were trimmed by 1 base and 8 bases, with 13 bases remaining between them. Germline CDR1 and CDR2: SGHRS and YFSETQ. This CDR3 spans 15 amino acids. The CDR3 region has the DNA TGCGCCAGCAGCTTGCGGCAAAGTGAGGATTCACCCCTCCACTTT. This translates into CASSLRQSEDSPLHF. The full variable domain, with the rest looked up from reference TRBV5-1 and TRBJ1-6, is KAGVTQTPRYLIKTRGQQVTLSCSPISGHRSVSWYQQTPGQGLQFLFEYFSETQRNKGNFPGRFSGRQFSNSRSEMNVSTLELGDSALYLCASSLRQSEDSPLHFGNGTRLTVT.

The V and J genes are TRBV11-2 and TRBJ2-2, with D unresolved. V gave up 5 bases and J gave up 0 bases, with 16 bases separating them. Germline V lookup: CDR1 SGHAT, CDR2 FQNNGV. CDR3 length: 17 amino acids. Here the CDR3 DNA reads TGTGCCAGCAGCCTTCGGTTTTTGGGGACGAACACCGGGGAGCTGTTTTTT. Residues: CASSLRFLGTNTGELFF.